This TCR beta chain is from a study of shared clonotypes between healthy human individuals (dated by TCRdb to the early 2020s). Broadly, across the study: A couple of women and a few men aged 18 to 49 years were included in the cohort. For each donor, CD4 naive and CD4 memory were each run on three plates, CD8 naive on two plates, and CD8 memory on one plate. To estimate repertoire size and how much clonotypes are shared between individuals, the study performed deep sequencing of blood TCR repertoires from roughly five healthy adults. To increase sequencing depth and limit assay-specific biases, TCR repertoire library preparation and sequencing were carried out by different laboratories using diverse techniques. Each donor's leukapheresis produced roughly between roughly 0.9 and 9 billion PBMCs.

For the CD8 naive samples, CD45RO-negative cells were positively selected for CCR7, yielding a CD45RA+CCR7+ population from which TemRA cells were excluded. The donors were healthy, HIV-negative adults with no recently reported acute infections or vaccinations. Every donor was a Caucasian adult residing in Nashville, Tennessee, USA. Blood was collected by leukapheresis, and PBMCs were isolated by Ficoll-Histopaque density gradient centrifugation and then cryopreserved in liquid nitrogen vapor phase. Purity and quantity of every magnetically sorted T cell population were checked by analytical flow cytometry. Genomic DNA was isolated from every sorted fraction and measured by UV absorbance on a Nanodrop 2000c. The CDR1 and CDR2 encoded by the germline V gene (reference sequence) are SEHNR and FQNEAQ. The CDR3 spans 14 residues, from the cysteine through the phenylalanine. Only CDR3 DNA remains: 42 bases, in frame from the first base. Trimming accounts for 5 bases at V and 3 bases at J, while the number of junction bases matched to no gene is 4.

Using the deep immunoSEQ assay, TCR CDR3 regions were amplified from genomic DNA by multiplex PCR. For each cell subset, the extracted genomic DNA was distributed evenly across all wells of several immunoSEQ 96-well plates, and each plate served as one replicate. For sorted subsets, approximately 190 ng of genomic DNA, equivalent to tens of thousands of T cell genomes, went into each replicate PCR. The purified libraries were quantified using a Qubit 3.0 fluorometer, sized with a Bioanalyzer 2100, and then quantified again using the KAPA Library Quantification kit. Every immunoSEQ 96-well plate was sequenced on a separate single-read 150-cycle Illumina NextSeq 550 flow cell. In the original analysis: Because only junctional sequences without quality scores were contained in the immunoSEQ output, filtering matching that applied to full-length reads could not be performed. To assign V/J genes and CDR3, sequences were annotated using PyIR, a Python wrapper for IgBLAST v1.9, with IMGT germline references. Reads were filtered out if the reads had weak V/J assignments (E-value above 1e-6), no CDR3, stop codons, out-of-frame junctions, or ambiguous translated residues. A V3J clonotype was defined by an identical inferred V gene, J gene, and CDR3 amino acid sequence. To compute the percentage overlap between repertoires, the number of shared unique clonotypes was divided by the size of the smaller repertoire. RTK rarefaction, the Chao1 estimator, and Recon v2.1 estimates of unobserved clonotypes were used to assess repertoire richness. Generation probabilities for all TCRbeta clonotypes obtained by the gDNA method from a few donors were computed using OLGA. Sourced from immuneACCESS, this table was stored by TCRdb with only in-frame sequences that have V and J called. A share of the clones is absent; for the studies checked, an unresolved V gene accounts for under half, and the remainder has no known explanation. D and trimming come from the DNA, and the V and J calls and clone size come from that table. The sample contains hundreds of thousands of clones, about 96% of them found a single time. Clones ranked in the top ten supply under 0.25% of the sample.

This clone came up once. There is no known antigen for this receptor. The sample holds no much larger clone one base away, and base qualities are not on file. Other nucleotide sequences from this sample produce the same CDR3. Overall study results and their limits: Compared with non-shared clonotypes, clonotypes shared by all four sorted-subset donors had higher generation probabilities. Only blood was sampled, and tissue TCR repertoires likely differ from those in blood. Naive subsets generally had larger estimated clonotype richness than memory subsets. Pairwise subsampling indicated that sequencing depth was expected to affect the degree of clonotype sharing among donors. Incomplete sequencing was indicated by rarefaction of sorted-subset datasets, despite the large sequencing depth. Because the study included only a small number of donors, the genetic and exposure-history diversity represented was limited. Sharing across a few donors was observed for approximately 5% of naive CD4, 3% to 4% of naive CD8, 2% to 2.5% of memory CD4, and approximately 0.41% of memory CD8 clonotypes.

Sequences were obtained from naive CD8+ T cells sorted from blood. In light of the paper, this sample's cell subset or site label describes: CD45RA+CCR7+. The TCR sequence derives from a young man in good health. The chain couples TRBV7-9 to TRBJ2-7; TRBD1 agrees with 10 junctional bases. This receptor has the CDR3 CASSHRDRGYEQYF. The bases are TGTGCCAGCAGCCACCGGGACAGGGGCTACGAGCAGTACTTC.